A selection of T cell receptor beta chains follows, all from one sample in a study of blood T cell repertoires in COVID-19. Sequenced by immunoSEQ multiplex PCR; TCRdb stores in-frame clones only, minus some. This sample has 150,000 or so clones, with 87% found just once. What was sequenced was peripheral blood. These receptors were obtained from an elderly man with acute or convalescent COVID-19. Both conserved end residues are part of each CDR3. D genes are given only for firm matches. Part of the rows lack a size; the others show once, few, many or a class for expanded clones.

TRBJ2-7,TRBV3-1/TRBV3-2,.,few,CASSQGQITSSYEQYF,TGTGCCAGCAGCCAAGGCCAGATCACTAGCTCCTACGAGCAGTACTTC
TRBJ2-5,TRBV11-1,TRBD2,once,CASRRGLAGVQETQYF,TGTGCCAGCCGCCGGGGGCTAGCGGGAGTACAAGAGACCCAGTACTTC
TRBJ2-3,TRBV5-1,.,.,CASSLNPNQADTQYF,TGCGCCAGCAGCTTGAACCCCAACCAGGCAGATACGCAGTATTTT
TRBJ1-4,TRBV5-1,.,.,CASSFSGAGEKLFF,TGCGCCAGCAGCTTTTCAGGGGCTGGTGAAAAACTGTTTTTT
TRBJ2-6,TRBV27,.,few,CASRHRVAGANVLTF,TGTGCCAGCAGACACAGGGTGGCTGGGGCCAACGTCCTGACTTTC
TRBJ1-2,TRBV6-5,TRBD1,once,CASRRTGGGYTF,TGTGCCAGCAGGCGGACAGGCGGCGGCTACACCTTC
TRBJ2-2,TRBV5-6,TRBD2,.,CASSTLGGSGSGTGELFF,TGTGCCAGCAGCACCCTTGGGGGTAGCGGGAGTGGCACCGGGGAGCTGTTTTTT
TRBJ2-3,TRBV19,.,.,CASSIGQSKVDTQYF,TGTGCCAGTAGTATCGGACAGAGTAAAGTAGATACGCAGTATTTT
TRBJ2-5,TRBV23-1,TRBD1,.,CASSQSLRGPQETQYF,TGCGCCAGCAGTCAATCGTTGAGGGGGCCCCAAGAGACCCAGTACTTC
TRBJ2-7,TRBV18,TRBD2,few,CASSPGLFYEQYF,TGTGCCAGCTCACCGGGACTATTCTACGAGCAGTACTTC
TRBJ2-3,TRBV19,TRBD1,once,CASSIITGEFSSTDTQYF,TGTGCCAGTAGTATCATTACAGGGGAGTTTTCGAGCACAGATACGCAGTATTTT
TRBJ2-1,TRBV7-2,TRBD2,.,CASSSGTSGNEQFF,TGTGCCAGCAGCTCGGGGACTAGCGGGAATGAGCAGTTCTTC
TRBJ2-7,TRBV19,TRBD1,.,CASSIAWTGQTYEQYF,TGTGCCAGTAGTATAGCCTGGACAGGCCAGACCTACGAGCAGTACTTC
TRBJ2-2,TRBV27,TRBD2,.,CASRWREGTTGELFF,TGTGCCAGCAGATGGCGGGAGGGGACGACCGGGGAGCTGTTTTTT
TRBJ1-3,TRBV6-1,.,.,CASSESRGGVNPGNTIYF,TGTGCCAGCAGTGAATCCCGGGGAGGGGTTAACCCTGGAAACACCATATATTTT
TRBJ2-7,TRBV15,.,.,CATSRDRGFQEQYF,TGTGCCACCAGCAGAGATCGCGGCTTTCAGGAGCAGTACTTC
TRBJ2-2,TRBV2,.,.,CASVLTWGELFF,TGTGCCAGCGTTCTCACTTGGGGGGAGCTGTTTTTT
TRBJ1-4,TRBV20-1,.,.,CSARWEEKLFF,TGCAGTGCAAGGTGGGAGGAAAAACTGTTTTTT
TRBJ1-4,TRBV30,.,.,CAWTREATNEKLFF,TGTGCCTGGACCAGGGAGGCAACTAATGAAAAACTGTTTTTT
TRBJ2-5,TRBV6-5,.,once,CASSRERSETQYF,TGTGCCAGCAGTCGCGAGAGGTCGGAGACCCAGTACTTC
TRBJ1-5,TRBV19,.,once,CASSIGPRQGHNQPQHF,TGTGCCAGTAGTATAGGCCCGCGCCAGGGGCACAATCAGCCCCAGCATTTT
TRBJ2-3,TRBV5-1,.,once,CASSLRDIYTDTQYF,TGCGCCAGCAGCTTGAGGGACATCTACACAGATACGCAGTATTTT
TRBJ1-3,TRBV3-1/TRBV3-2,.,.,CASSQSGEGNTIYF,TGTGCCAGCAGCCAATCAGGGGAAGGAAACACCATATATTTT
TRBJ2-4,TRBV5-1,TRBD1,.,CASSSGQEGSIQYF,TGCGCCAGCAGCTCGGGACAGGAAGGGAGCATTCAGTACTTC
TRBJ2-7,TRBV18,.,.,CASSPGQQYYEQYF,TGTGCCAGCTCACCAGGACAGCAGTACTACGAGCAGTACTTC
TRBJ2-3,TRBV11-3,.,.,CASSLQGGGQYF,TGTGCCAGCAGCCTACAGGGTGGAGGGCAGTATTTT
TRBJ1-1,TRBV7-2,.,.,CASSLQGRTNTEAFF,TGTGCCAGCAGCTTACAGGGTCGGACGAACACTGAAGCTTTCTTT
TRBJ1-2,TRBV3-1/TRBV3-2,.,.,CASSQVGAGGGYTF,TGTGCCAGCAGCCAAGTAGGCGCGGGGGGCGGCTACACCTTC
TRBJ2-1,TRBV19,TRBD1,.,CASTDRGPNEQFF,TGTGCCAGTACGGACAGGGGCCCCAATGAGCAGTTCTTC
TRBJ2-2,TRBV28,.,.,CASRVPRGNTGELFF,TGTGCCAGCAGAGTCCCGCGGGGGAACACCGGGGAGCTGTTTTTT
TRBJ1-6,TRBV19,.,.,CASSIVDSYNSPLHF,TGTGCCAGTAGTATAGTGGACAGCTATAATTCACCCCTCCACTTT
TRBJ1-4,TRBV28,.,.,CASCSGGGEGEKLFF,TGTGCCAGCTGTTCCGGCGGGGGGGAAGGGGAAAAACTGTTTTTT
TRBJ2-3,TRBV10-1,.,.,CASSGSSGGSTDTQYF,TGCGCCAGCAGTGGAAGTAGCGGAGGAAGCACAGATACGCAGTATTTT
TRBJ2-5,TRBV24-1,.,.,CATSDLKQYQETQYF,TGTGCCACCAGTGATTTAAAACAGTACCAAGAGACCCAGTACTTC
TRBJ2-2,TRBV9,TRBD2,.,CASSTRTSGRAGELFF,TGTGCCAGCAGCACTCGGACTAGCGGGAGGGCCGGGGAGCTGTTTTTT
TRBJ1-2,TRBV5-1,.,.,CASSSQGDYGYTF,TGCGCCAGCAGCTCACAGGGTGACTATGGCTACACCTTC
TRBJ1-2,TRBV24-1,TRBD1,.,CATSAVGTGGASGYGYTF,TGTGCCACCAGCGCCGTCGGGACAGGGGGCGCTTCGGGCTATGGCTACACCTTC
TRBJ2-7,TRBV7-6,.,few,CASSPQGYAYEQYF,TGTGCCAGCAGCCCCCAGGGATACGCCTACGAGCAGTACTTC
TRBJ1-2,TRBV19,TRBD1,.,CASSLGQAYGYTF,TGTGCCAGTAGTTTAGGACAGGCCTATGGCTACACCTTC
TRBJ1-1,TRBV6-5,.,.,CASSYSGDSGTEAFF,TGTGCCAGCAGTTACTCCGGGGATTCGGGGACTGAAGCTTTCTTT
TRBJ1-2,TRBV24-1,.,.,CATSDPDRTDYTF,TGTGCCACCAGTGACCCTGACAGGACGGACTACACCTTC
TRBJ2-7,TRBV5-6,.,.,CASSLLRSSYEQYF,TGTGCCAGCAGCTTGCTACGGAGCTCCTACGAGCAGTACTTC
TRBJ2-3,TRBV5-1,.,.,CASSTKGSSTDTQYF,TGCGCCAGCAGCACTAAGGGGTCTAGCACAGATACGCAGTATTTT